Shown below are 17 T cell receptor beta chains from a single sample sequenced in a study of blood T cell repertoires in COVID-19. Produced via immunoSEQ multiplex PCR; TCRdb's table is partial and in-frame only. The top ten hold less than 8.5% of the sample, which has approximately 260,000 clones, more than 75% seen once. Specimen: PBMCs or T cells enriched from blood (not recorded which). The receptors here all came from a woman aged 50 to 65 who had been exposed to COVID-19.

CDR3 DNA sequence: TGCGCCAGCAGCCAAGGGATGGGACAGGGGAATTCACCCCTCCACTTT. It encodes CASSQGMGQGNSPLHF. The V call is TRBV4-1, the J call TRBJ1-6; TRBD1 aligns across 10 bases. The ends lost 1 base at V and 7 bases at J; junction bases unmatched: 4. This CDR3 comprises 16 residues. The germline V gene has CDR1 MGHRA and CDR2 YSYEKL.

This clone was detected only once. The genes are TRBV2 and TRBJ1-2; no clear D. The length of the CDR3 is 13 residues. The germline V gene encodes CDR1 SNHLY and CDR2 FYNNEI. V dropped 7 bases and J dropped 0 bases, with 9 bases sitting between them. CDR3 sequence: CASTSDSNYGYTF. As DNA, the CDR3 is TGTGCCAGCACCTCGGACTCTAACTATGGCTACACCTTC.

The chain links TRBV7-9 to TRBJ2-3; TRBD2 might be the D (6 bases). The CDR3 contains 16 residues. The germline V and J ends were trimmed by 5 bases and 2 bases, with 17 bases remaining between them. Germline V gene data show CDR1 as SEHNR and CDR2 as FQNEAQ (reference sequence). The CDR3 here is CASSVGRGTSTDTQYF. The CDR3 DNA is TGTGCCAGCAGCGTGGGGCGGGGCACCTCCACAGATACGCAGTATTTT.

The V gene is TRBV12-3 or TRBV12-4, the J gene TRBJ2-6, with a tentative D call TRBD2 (6 bases). The CDR3 is 13 residues long. The V end lost 5 bases, the J end lost 19 bases, and 21 bases lay between the germline ends. The CDR3 spells CASSTPGTPHLTF. The CDR3 DNA sequence: TGTGCCAGCAGTACCCCCGGGACTCCCCATCTCACTTTC.

The V call is TRBV27, the J call TRBJ2-1; no firm D call. CDR1 is MNHEY, CDR2 SMNVEV, per germline (reference sequence). This CDR3 is 14 amino acids long. V shed 8 bases and J shed 3 bases, with 14 bases lying between them. CDR3 amino acids: CASVPLGNYNEQFF. The CDR3, as DNA: TGTGCCAGCGTCCCGCTAGGTAACTACAATGAGCAGTTCTTC.

The gene calls are TRBV12-5 and TRBJ1-1; a weak D match, TRBD1 (5 bases). V was clipped by 2 bases and J by 4 bases, with 14 bases between them. Per germline, CDR1 LGHNT and CDR2 FRNRAP. This CDR3 is built from 15 residues. The CDR3 here is CASGLPVAGGTEAFF. CDR3 coding DNA: TGTGCTAGTGGTTTGCCCGTAGCGGGGGGCACTGAAGCTTTCTTT.

The CDR3 sequence: CAIGARNSPLHF. The CDR3 DNA reads as TGTGCCATCGGAGCGAGGAATTCACCCCTCCACTTT. This chain links TRBV10-3 with TRBJ1-6; the D is unclear. V shed 8 bases and J shed 7 bases, with 9 bases lying between them. The CDR3 contains 12 residues. Germline assignment: CDR1 ENHRY and CDR2 SYGVKD.

At least ten counts were recorded for this clone. Other DNA sequences in this sample translate to the same CDR3. The chain recombines TRBV7-3 with TRBJ1-1; tentatively, D is TRBD1 (6 bases). This CDR3 contains 14 residues. The V end lost 2 bases, the J end lost 1 base, and 8 bases lay between the germline ends. Germline V gene sequence: CDR1 SGHTA, CDR2 FQGTGA. The CDR3 coding sequence is TGTGCCAGCAGCTTAGGCAGGGGGAACACTGAAGCTTTCTTT. This codes for CASSLGRGNTEAFF.

V and J are TRBV3-1 (or the pseudogene TRBV3-2) and TRBJ2-1; 9 positions agree with TRBD1. CDR3 length: 17 residues. The germline V gene has CDR1 LGHDT and CDR2 YNNKEL (reference sequence). The V segment lost 5 bases and the J segment 8 bases; nucleotides outside the gene matches: 16. Written as DNA, the CDR3 is TGTGCCAGCAGCGCCTGGGTGGGGACAGGGTTTATCTATGAGCAGTTCTTC. It codes for CASSAWVGTGFIYEQFF.

V gene TRBV24-1 combines with J gene TRBJ1-2, with TRBD1 matching over 7 bases. The CDR3 length is 14 residues. Unmatched junction bases numbered 5, after V lost 4 bases and J lost 4 bases. Germline V lookup: CDR1 KGHDR, CDR2 SFDVKD. CDR3 residues: CATSEVGQFYGYTF. CDR3 coding DNA: TGTGCCACCAGTGAAGTGGGACAGTTCTATGGCTACACCTTC.

This clone was detected only once. This chain connects TRBV25-1 to TRBJ2-1, with 16 bases that match TRBD2. The V and J ends lost 6 bases and 8 bases, in that order; junction bases with no gene match: 1. CDR1 is MGHDK, CDR2 SYGVNS, per germline. CDR3 length: 14 residues. The CDR3 sequence is CASRGTSGGDEQFF. CDR3 nucleotide sequence: TGTGCCAGCAGGGGGACTAGCGGGGGGGATGAGCAGTTCTTC.

The V and J genes are TRBV5-1 and TRBJ1-2; 7 bases agree with TRBD1. This CDR3 is built from 14 residues. Germline lookup yields CDR1 SGHRS and CDR2 YFSETQ. The V and J ends lost 4 bases and 2 bases, in that order; junction bases with no gene match: 5. CDR3 bases: TGCGCCAGCAGCACCGGGACAGCCAACTATGGCTACACCTTC. Its translation is CASSTGTANYGYTF.

This chain uses TRBV21-1 with TRBJ1-1; no check of the table's D call, TRBD1, against the DNA was made. TRBV21-1 is reported as a pseudogene. The CDR3 totals 13 residues. The CDR3 nucleotides are TGTGCCAGCACCCAGGCCGCCCACACTGAAGCTTTCTTT. Translated: CASTQAAHTEAFF.

This clone was counted only a few times. This chain joins TRBV12-3 or TRBV12-4 and TRBJ1-1; no clear D gene. V lost 8 bases, J lost 1 base, and 8 bases lay in between. The CDR3 consists of 12 residues. This CDR3 reads CASSSGNTEAFF. In DNA form, the CDR3 reads TGTGCCAGCTCTTCCGGGAACACTGAAGCTTTCTTT.

The chain links TRBV27 to TRBJ1-2; no reliable D call. The germline V gene encodes CDR1 MNHEY and CDR2 SMNVEV (reference sequence). The CDR3 runs 15 residues. Trimming took 5 bases from V and 6 from J, leaving 19 bases between them. The DNA for the CDR3 is TGTGCCAGCAGTAGACTACCCGACCCCCCGGATGGCTACACCTTC. Protein: CASSRLPDPPDGYTF.

V usage is TRBV5-4 and J usage is TRBJ2-2; 7 positions match TRBD2. Trimming at V came to 3 bases and at J to 0 bases, leaving 2 bases not matched to a gene. The CDR3 contains 15 residues. Germline CDR1 and CDR2: SGHNT and YYREEE (reference sequence). The CDR3 sequence: CASSSTSTNTGELFF. CDR3 DNA sequence: TGTGCCAGCAGCTCGACTAGCACGAACACCGGGGAGCTGTTTTTT.

The rearrangement uses TRBV28 and TRBJ2-7; no clear D. The CDR3 consists of 14 residues. The germline gives CDR1 MDHEN, CDR2 SYDVKM. Trimming removed 0 bases from V and 2 bases from J, with 8 bases in between. This CDR3 is CASSLWGITYEQYF. CDR3 DNA sequence: TGTGCCAGCAGTTTATGGGGCATTACCTACGAGCAGTACTTC.